Each of the 15 T cell receptor beta chains below was sequenced from the same sample in a study of blood T cell repertoires in COVID-19. Using immunoSEQ multiplex PCR, the repertoire was profiled, and TCRdb retains in-frame clones only, with some absent. The repertoire includes about 300,000 clones, approximately 86% of them detected once, and 1% to 1.5% sits in the top ten. The sequencing sample was made of peripheral blood. All receptors derive from a man in his sixties or seventies with acute or convalescent COVID-19.

J is TRBJ2-3 and V is TRBV9; tentatively, D is TRBD2 (7 bases). From germline, CDR1 is SGDLS and CDR2 YYNGEE. Trimming took off 0 bases at V and 5 bases at J, with 13 bases between the two ends. The CDR3 is 15 amino acids. For the CDR3, the DNA is TGTGCCAGCAGCGTAGGCCCAGGGGAGGGAGATACGCAGTATTTT. Its translation is CASSVGPGEGDTQYF.

The rearrangement joins TRBV28 to TRBJ2-1; 10 nucleotides match TRBD2. The junction had 5 bases not matched to a gene; V was cut back by 2 bases and J by 4 bases. Germline CDR1 is MDHEN and CDR2 is SYDVKM. This CDR3 has 16 residues. DNA of the CDR3: TGTGCCAGCAGTTTAGGACTAGCGGTTTCTTACAATGAGCAGTTCTTC. Its translation: CASSLGLAVSYNEQFF.

The rearrangement links TRBV28 to TRBJ2-1; TRBD2 matches at 10 bases. In germline, CDR1 is MDHEN, CDR2 SYDVKM. The CDR3 covers 15 residues. The V segment lost 6 bases and the J segment 7 bases; nucleotides outside the gene matches: 9. CDR3 protein: CASSSAGGPYNEQFF. The CDR3, as DNA: TGTGCCAGCAGCTCAGCGGGAGGGCCTTATAATGAGCAGTTCTTC.

V and J are TRBV10-3 and TRBJ1-4; D may be TRBD1 (5 bases). Germline CDR1 reads ENHRY; CDR2 reads SYGVKD. The V and J ends lost 0 bases and 0 bases respectively, with 11 bases between them. The CDR3 has 17 residues. CDR3 sequence (DNA): TGTGCCATCAGTGAGTCGACTCCGGGGGCAACTAATGAAAAACTGTTTTTT. Protein sequence: CAISESTPGATNEKLFF.

The gene calls are TRBV6-5 and TRBJ1-2; 7 bases are a match to TRBD1. CDR1 MNHEY and CDR2 SVGAGI come from the germline V gene. V dropped 6 bases and J dropped 2; count of bases not matched to a gene: 3. The CDR3 loop spans 13 amino acids. CDR3 sequence: CASRLGQNYGYTF. The CDR3 DNA sequence: TGTGCCAGCAGGTTGGGACAGAACTATGGCTACACCTTC.

The CDR3 is CASSFAGGTYEQYF. As DNA, the CDR3 is TGTGCCAGCAGCTTCGCGGGGGGGACCTACGAGCAGTACTTC. This chain connects TRBV5-4 to TRBJ2-7; TRBD2 aligns across 9 bases. Germline V CDR1 and CDR2: SGHNT, YYREEE (reference sequence). The ends lost 2 bases at V and 2 bases at J; junction bases unmatched: 2. The CDR3 consists of 14 residues.

The rearrangement joins TRBV6-1 to TRBJ1-2; D might be TRBD1 (6 bases). Per the germline V gene, CDR1 is MNHNS and CDR2 is SASEGT. The CDR3 is 15 amino acids. V was shortened by 0 bases and J by 4 bases, with 12 bases between the two germline ends. CDR3 in DNA: TGTGCCAGCAGTGAAGCCGGACAGAACGTCTATGGCTACACCTTC. As protein: CASSEAGQNVYGYTF.

This clone appeared a single time. CDR3: CASSYLGGAEAFF. CDR3 bases: TGTGCCAGCAGTTACTTGGGAGGGGCTGAAGCTTTCTTT. V gene TRBV6-5 combines with J gene TRBJ1-1; TRBD1 might be the D (5 bases). The V gene's germline CDR1 is MNHEY and CDR2 SVGAGI. CDR3 length equals 13 residues. V was trimmed by 1 base and J by 6 bases, leaving 9 bases between them.

The chain carries TRBV24-1 and TRBJ2-1, with D possibly being TRBD1 (6 bases). The CDR3 runs to 16 residues. In germline, CDR1 is KGHDR, CDR2 SFDVKD. Trimming pared 4 bases from V and 5 bases from J, leaving 17 bases between. The CDR3 coding sequence is TGTGCCACCAGTGACACGGACAGAGATAGTAACAATGAGCAGTTCTTC. This sequence encodes CATSDTDRDSNNEQFF.

The chain employs TRBV15 and TRBJ2-1; a weak D match, TRBD1 (6 bases). Germline values: CDR1 LNHNV, CDR2 YYDKDF (reference sequence). This CDR3 region has 15 residues. V was pared by 1 base and J by 9 bases, with 16 bases between. The CDR3: CATSRVKTGIGEQFF. The CDR3 bases are TGTGCCACCAGCAGAGTTAAAACAGGGATCGGTGAGCAGTTCTTC.

On this clone itself: Other DNA sequences in the same sample also yield this CDR3. This chain uses TRBV28 with TRBJ2-7; 9 bases align to TRBD1. CDR1 MDHEN and CDR2 SYDVKM come from the germline V gene. With 3 bases clipped from V and 0 bases from J, the junction kept 6 bases outside the gene matches. The length of the CDR3 is 16 residues. In DNA, the CDR3 is TGTGCCAGCAGTTTGCTCCCGGGACAGGGCTCCTACGAGCAGTACTTC. It specifies CASSLLPGQGSYEQYF.

This chain uses TRBV7-8 with TRBJ1-4; TRBD1 aligns across 7 bases. This CDR3 has 14 residues. Germline trimming cut 3 bases from V and 5 bases from J; bases unmatched to any gene: 3. CDR1 is SGHVS and CDR2 is FQNEAQ in the germline V gene. The CDR3 DNA is TGTGCCAGCAGCTTGGGGACAGCAAATGAAAAACTGTTTTTT. The encoded protein is CASSLGTANEKLFF.

J is TRBJ1-4 and V is TRBV4-1, with D perhaps matching TRBD1 (5 bases). The V and J ends lost 0 bases and 8 bases respectively, with 16 bases between them. The CDR3 loop spans 16 amino acids. Germline V gene data show CDR1 as MGHRA and CDR2 as YSYEKL. Here the CDR3 DNA reads TGCGCCAGCAGCCAAGAGACAGTAAGGGGAAGGGAAAAACTGTTTTTT. It translates to CASSQETVRGREKLFF.

The chain recombines TRBV10-3 with TRBJ2-2; TRBD2 agrees at 9 bases. This CDR3 has 15 amino acids. CDR1 and CDR2 (germline): ENHRY, SYGVKD. The V and J ends lost 4 bases and 4 bases, in that order; junction bases with no gene match: 4. The CDR3 nucleotides read TGTGCCATCAGTGGTAGCGGGAGCCGCACCGGGGAGCTGTTTTTT. This translates into CAISGSGSRTGELFF.

The CDR3 is CASSEFEMTLHYGYTF. The CDR3 DNA is TGTGCCAGCAGTGAATTCGAGATGACATTACACTATGGCTACACCTTC. The J gene is TRBJ1-2, the V gene TRBV2; D remains unclear. Between the trimmed V and J ends, which lost 2 bases and 3 bases, there was a span of 16 bases. This CDR3 is 16 amino acids long. Per the germline V gene, CDR1 is SNHLY and CDR2 is FYNNEI. The whole variable domain, filled in from reference TRBV2 and TRBJ1-2, reads EPEVTQTPSHQVTQMGQEVILRCVPISNHLYFYWYRQILGQKVEFLVSFYNNEISEKSEIFDDQFSVERPDGSNFTLKIRSTKLEDSAMYFCASSEFEMTLHYGYTFGSGTRLTVV.